This T cell receptor beta chain emerged from a study of PD-1 blockade in classical Hodgkin lymphoma. Time point meaning: cycle 4 day 1 (C4D1), after less than seven weeks of nivolumab. Relapse was seen in all patients after autologous stem cell transplantation, and brentuximab vedotin exposure was variable. This CDR3 has 17 residues. Germline-derived CDR1 and CDR2 are LGHNA and YNFKEQ. The V gene end was trimmed by 1 base and the J gene end by 4 bases; junction bases not matched to a gene: 10. Only in-frame clones appear in the TCRdb table, and some are missing; sequencing was by immunoSEQ multiplex PCR. The repertoire includes 20,000 to 25,000 clones, about 80% of them detected once, and about a fifth sits in the top ten. Findings and limits, study-wide: Exclusion covered patients beginning nivolumab under 1 year post-ASCT. The causes of the repertoire differences, possibly disease activity or prior therapy, remain undefined.

Of note for this clone: The antigen is not known.

The gene calls are TRBV4-2 and TRBJ2-5; 9 positions match TRBD2. The input for sequencing was peripheral blood mononuclear cells (PBMCs), taken before the fourth cycle of nivolumab. The clonotype was recovered from a human donor with classical Hodgkin lymphoma. The CDR3 sequence is CASSQVLSGSKRETQYF. The CDR3 nucleotides read TGTGCCAGCAGCCAAGTCCTTAGCGGGAGTAAGCGAGAGACCCAGTACTTC.